This TCR beta chain is drawn from a study of blood T cell repertoires in COVID-19. Turning to the study itself: In each case, the material was cDNA or gDNA derived from T cells, B-cell-depleted T cells, or PBMCs.

The CDR3 runs to 12 residues. Germline V gene lookup returns CDR1 MDHEN and CDR2 SYDVKM. Trimming stripped 3 bases from V and 4 bases from J, with 4 bases between. A note on this clone: The sample holds other DNA sequences that translate to the same CDR3.

The authors' processing: Estimation of nucleated cell counts was performed using reference gene primer amplification. Generated by immunoSEQ multiplex PCR, the TCRdb table keeps only in-frame clones and is missing some. V and J calls and clone size are copied from that table; D and trimming were computed from the DNA. Of just over 300,000 clones listed, about nine tenths are singletons. This sequence joins TRBV28 and TRBJ1-3; the D is unclear. Sequencing was done on a sample of PBMCs or T cells enriched from blood (not recorded which). The sequence was obtained from a middle-aged woman who had recovered from COVID-19. The CDR3 DNA reads as TGTGCCAGCAGTTTCCCGGGAAACACCATATATTTT. This codes for CASSFPGNTIYF.